Shown below are 23 T cell receptor beta chains from a single sample sequenced in a study of shared clonotypes between healthy human individuals. Libraries were prepared by immunoSEQ multiplex PCR; TCRdb keeps only in-frame clonotypes and omits some of them. The sample has approximately 1.5 million clones, 98% seen once. Sequencing used naive CD4+ T cells sorted from blood. Subset in this sample: CD45RA+ positively selected. The origin of the receptors is a man aged 25-45 years in good health.

V gene TRBV10-2 combines with J gene TRBJ2-2; the D is unclear. The CDR3 sequence is 13 residues long. V was trimmed by 4 bases and J by 7 bases, leaving 10 bases between them. The V gene's germline CDR1 is WSHSY and CDR2 SAAADI. The CDR3 loop is CASSALSGGELFF. The CDR3 DNA follows: TGCGCCAGCAGTGCCCTATCCGGCGGGGAGCTGTTTTTT.

In regard to this clone: Other DNA sequences of this sample code for an identical CDR3. The chain is built from TRBV28 and TRBJ2-6; D is unclear. CDR1 MDHEN and CDR2 SYDVKM come from the germline V gene. V was pared by 6 bases and J by 1 base, with 4 bases between. The CDR3 is 13 residues long. The CDR3 loop reads CASRISGANVLTF. DNA of the CDR3: TGTGCCAGCAGGATATCTGGGGCCAACGTCCTGACTTTC.

This sequence joins TRBV19 and TRBJ2-7; D is undetermined. Looked up from germline, CDR1 is LNHDA and CDR2 is SQIVND (reference sequence). This CDR3 is 15 amino acids long. Deletions cut 2 bases from V and 1 base from J, with 12 bases between. The CDR3 region is CASSIFAGLSYEQYF. For the CDR3, the DNA is TGTGCCAGTAGTATATTTGCCGGGTTATCCTACGAGCAGTACTTC.

This clone has a single count. V and J are TRBV10-1 and TRBJ2-2; D may correspond to TRBD1 or TRBD2 (5 bases each). Germline-derived CDR1 and CDR2 are WNHNN and SYGVQD (reference sequence). Trimming took off 8 bases at V and 5 bases at J, with 12 bases between the two ends. This CDR3 is built from 13 residues. This chain's CDR3 is CASGTYQTGELFF. The CDR3, as DNA: TGCGCCAGCGGGACCTATCAGACCGGGGAGCTGTTTTTT.

The J gene is TRBJ1-5, the V gene TRBV10-2; TRBD1 aligns across 8 bases. This CDR3 has 13 amino acids. Germline values: CDR1 WSHSY, CDR2 SAAADI. V lost 6 bases, J lost 4 bases, and 2 bases stayed unmatched. CDR3 in amino acids: CASRGQENQPQHF. The CDR3 DNA follows: TGCGCCAGCAGGGGACAGGAGAATCAGCCCCAGCATTTT.

This rearrangement joins TRBV10-3 to TRBJ2-1; D tentatively reads TRBD1 or TRBD2 (5 bases each). In germline, CDR1 is ENHRY, CDR2 SYGVKD. Between the trimmed V and J ends, which lost 3 bases and 9 bases, there was a span of 18 bases. There are 15 residues in the CDR3. The DNA of the CDR3 is TGTGCCATCAGTGATTCCAAGGAGGTAAGGGGTGAGCAGTTCTTC. This gives the protein CAISDSKEVRGEQFF.

This rearrangement joins TRBV30 to TRBJ2-1; 7 bases are a match to TRBD1. Germline trimming cut 5 bases from V and 4 bases from J; bases unmatched to any gene: 8. This CDR3 has 14 residues. Per germline, CDR1 GTSNPN and CDR2 SVGIG (reference sequence). Here the CDR3 reads CAWADRDRYNEQFF. DNA for the CDR3: TGTGCCTGGGCCGACAGGGACAGATACAATGAGCAGTTCTTC.

The chain combines TRBV5-1 with TRBJ1-1, with TRBD1 as a possible D gene (6 bases). Trimming took 2 bases from V and 5 from J, leaving 10 bases between them. Looked up from germline, CDR1 is SGHRS and CDR2 is YFSETQ. There are 13 residues in the CDR3. CDR3 nucleotides: TGCGCCAGCAGCTTCCAGGGGCAGACTGAAGCTTTCTTT. This translates into CASSFQGQTEAFF.

Comment on this clone: Within the sample, other DNA sequences also encode this same CDR3. J is TRBJ1-5 and V is TRBV5-1, with D uncertain. This CDR3 region has 13 residues. Germline V gives CDR1 SGHRS, CDR2 YFSETQ. V lost 0 bases and J 2 bases, leaving 3 bases between the germline ends. The CDR3 coding sequence is TGCGCCAGCAGCTTGGATGGCAATCAGCCCCAGCATTTT. This translates into CASSLDGNQPQHF.

V is TRBV27 and J is TRBJ2-1; D might be TRBD2 (6 bases). V lost 2 bases to trimming and J lost 7 bases, with 27 bases between them. The CDR3 runs 19 residues. Germline-derived CDR1 and CDR2 are MNHEY and SMNVEV (reference sequence). The CDR3 region has the DNA TGTGCCAGCAGTTTACGCTGGGTTAGGGCCAATACTGGAGGGAATGAGCAGTTCTTC. It encodes CASSLRWVRANTGGNEQFF.

The CDR3 region is CASSPASGRSLFYEQYF. The DNA for the CDR3 is TGTGCCAGCAGCCCTGCTAGCGGGAGGTCTCTCTTTTACGAGCAGTACTTC. The V and J genes are TRBV28 and TRBJ2-7; 11 bases line up with TRBD2. J lost 4 bases, V lost 6 bases, and 14 bases had no gene match. From germline, CDR1 is MDHEN and CDR2 SYDVKM. The CDR3 spans 17 residues.

The chain joins TRBV4-3 to TRBJ2-1; the match to TRBD2 covers 8 bases. Germline V lookup: CDR1 LGHNA, CDR2 YSLEER. The V and J ends lost 4 bases and 6 bases, in that order; junction bases with no gene match: 5. The CDR3 totals 14 residues. This chain's CDR3 is CASSPVGLVNEQFF. CDR3 nucleotide sequence: TGCGCCAGCAGCCCGGTGGGACTAGTCAATGAGCAGTTCTTC.

A word on this clone: The same CDR3 also results from other DNA sequences found in this sample. V is TRBV6-6 and J is TRBJ1-1; D is undetermined. This CDR3 is 13 amino acids long. With 2 bases removed from V and 1 base from J, the gap between germline ends came to 5 bases. Germline V gives CDR1 MNHNY, CDR2 SVGAGI (reference sequence). Written as DNA, the CDR3 is TGTGCCAGCAGTTACGGTCCGAACACTGAAGCTTTCTTT. It specifies CASSYGPNTEAFF.

The chain couples TRBV10-3 to TRBJ2-7; D might be TRBD2 (5 bases). The V end was cut by 2 bases, the J end by 7 bases, with 9 bases between. CDR1 and CDR2 from the germline V gene are ENHRY and SYGVKD. This CDR3 has 12 amino acids. The CDR3 DNA reads as TGTGCCATCAGTGAGATTAGCGATGAGCAGTACTTC. Encoded protein: CAISEISDEQYF.

This rearrangement joins TRBV19 to TRBJ2-4; D ambiguous. Germline V CDR1 and CDR2: LNHDA, SQIVND (reference sequence). V was shortened by 1 base and J by 8 bases, with 9 bases between the two germline ends. This CDR3 comprises 13 residues. DNA for the CDR3: TGTGCCAGTAGTATAGCCAAATTCGACATTCAGTACTTC. Amino acid sequence: CASSIAKFDIQYF.

The rearrangement links TRBV6-5 to TRBJ2-5; 8 bases align to TRBD2. Germline V CDR1 and CDR2: MNHEY, SVGAGI. V gave up 6 bases and J gave up 2 bases; unmatched junction bases: 5. This CDR3 contains 14 residues. The CDR3 sequence is CASSHGLAQETQYF. Written as DNA, the CDR3 is TGTGCCAGCAGCCATGGACTAGCTCAAGAGACCCAGTACTTC.

A word on this clone: Other DNA sequences within the sample encode an identical CDR3. The genes are TRBV27 and TRBJ1-2; D possibly corresponds to TRBD1 (5 bases). With 3 bases removed from V and 2 bases from J, the gap between germline ends came to 7 bases. Per the germline V gene, CDR1 is MNHEY and CDR2 is SMNVEV (reference sequence). The CDR3 runs 13 residues. Written as DNA, the CDR3 is TGTGCCAGCAGTTTCAGGGAAAACTATGGCTACACCTTC. This gives the protein CASSFRENYGYTF.

In its sample, this clone was seen once. This chain joins TRBV7-2 and TRBJ2-7, with 12 positions matching TRBD1. In germline, CDR1 is SGHTA, CDR2 FQGNSA. This CDR3 is 14 amino acids long. The V gene end was trimmed by 5 bases and the J gene end by 6 bases; junction bases not matched to a gene: 5. DNA of the CDR3: TGTGCCAGCAGCACCGGGACAGGGGGCTCCGAGCAGTACTTC. It yields the protein CASSTGTGGSEQYF.

CDR3 bases: TGTGCCAGCAGTTACGAGCGACTACCCACAGATACGCAGTATTTT. Encoded protein: CASSYERLPTDTQYF. The gene calls are TRBV6-6 and TRBJ2-3; D may be TRBD2 (5 bases). V was clipped by 2 bases and J by 2 bases, with 11 bases between them. The CDR3 spans 15 residues. Looked up from germline, CDR1 is MNHNY and CDR2 is SVGAGI (reference sequence).

The rearrangement links TRBV5-1 to TRBJ2-3; 7 bases map to TRBD1. V gave up 1 base and J gave up 3 bases; unmatched junction bases: 2. The CDR3 spans 14 residues. Germline loops: CDR1 SGHRS, CDR2 YFSETQ. This CDR3 reads CASSLTGETDTQYF. CDR3 nucleotides: TGCGCCAGCAGCTTGACAGGGGAGACAGATACGCAGTATTTT.

The chain combines TRBV2 with TRBJ2-3, with 7 bases matching TRBD1. This CDR3 is 14 amino acids long. Germline CDR1 reads SNHLY; CDR2 reads FYNNEI. J gave up 2 bases and V 10 bases, and 9 bases lay outside the gene matches. This CDR3 reads CATGGRAFTDTQYF. In nucleotides, the CDR3 is TGTGCCACAGGGGGTAGAGCCTTCACAGATACGCAGTATTTT. The variable domain in full, with the rest retrieved from reference TRBV2 and TRBJ2-3, is EPEVTQTPSHQVTQMGQEVILRCVPISNHLYFYWYRQILGQKVEFLVSFYNNEISEKSEIFDDQFSVERPDGSNFTLKIRSTKLEDSAMYFCATGGRAFTDTQYFGPGTRLTVL.

This chain uses TRBV28 with TRBJ2-7, with D perhaps matching TRBD1 or TRBD2 (5 bases each). In germline, CDR1 is MDHEN, CDR2 SYDVKM. V lost 7 bases, J lost 2 bases, and 12 bases lay in between. This CDR3 region has 13 residues. The CDR3 DNA sequence: TGTGCCAGCAAGGGGACGGTGACCTACGAGCAGTACTTC. It is translated as CASKGTVTYEQYF.

The J gene is TRBJ1-1, the V gene TRBV11-2; the D gene is possibly TRBD1 (5 bases). The CDR3 totals 14 residues. V was clipped by 4 bases and J by 5 bases, with 14 bases between them. Germline V gives CDR1 SGHAT, CDR2 FQNNGV. The CDR3 DNA reads as TGTGCCAGCAGCTCGGAGAGGGGAGGGACTGAAGCTTTCTTT. Translated, it gives CASSSERGGTEAFF. The full variable domain, in which reference TRBV11-2 and TRBJ1-1 provide the parts outside the CDR3, is EAGVAQSPRYKIIEKRQSVAFWCNPISGHATLYWYQQILGQGPKLLIQFQNNGVVDDSQLPKDRFSAERLKGVDSTLKIQPAKLEDSAVYLCASSSERGGTEAFFGQGTRLTVV.